The rows below give T cell receptor beta chains drawn from one sample of a study of T-cell reconstitution after alpha-beta-depleted transplantation in children. TCRdb re-derived calls from the PCR reads in MiXCR, one entry per CDR3 protein. The sample shows 98,000 or so distinct CDR3 sequences, 23% of them seen only once. The material was PBMCs, obtained before TCRalphabeta/CD19-depleted stem cell transplant. These receptors were taken from a boy aged 2-15 years with acute lymphoblastic leukemia, due to receive a stem cell transplant. CDR3s leave out the opening cysteine and the closing phenylalanine or tryptophan. Fields, in order: J gene, V gene, clone size, CDR3 protein. Where a row states a size, it is once, few, many or the class of an expanded clone; other rows omit it.

TRBJ2-3,TRBV10-3,few,AIGPESTDTQY
TRBJ1-5,TRBV3-1,few,ASSQGNQPQH
TRBJ2-3,TRBV9,few,ASSTSGGGVGTQY
TRBJ1-5,TRBV29-1,-,SARGQGFNQPQH
TRBJ2-7,TRBV14,once,ASSPLVGGGVYEQY
TRBJ1-1,TRBV2,-,ASSLGWELAF
TRBJ2-1,TRBV29-1,-,SVEGGAEDYNEQF
TRBJ2-7,TRBV6-2/TRBV6-3,many,ASSPTLTRRTSYEQY
TRBJ2-3,TRBV5-1,few,ASRLAGGTDTQY
TRBJ2-3,TRBV20-1,-,SAAGLAGVTDTQY
TRBJ2-7,TRBV28,-,ASGADSYEQY
TRBJ2-5,TRBV7-6,few,ASRRTSGGDGTQY
TRBJ1-1,TRBV3-1,-,ASSPGRGTEAF
TRBJ1-5,TRBV20-1,few,SARKAGGNQPQH
TRBJ2-7,TRBV7-6,many,ASSLRTGAPYEQY
TRBJ1-2,TRBV2,-,ASRPLGGGYT
TRBJ2-3,TRBV24-1,-,ATSDGTSGRDTDTQY
TRBJ2-1,TRBV5-1,many,ASSRRVSSYNEQF
TRBJ2-1,TRBV11-2,-,ASSLDVNEQF
TRBJ2-7,TRBV7-2,few,ASSLVGGTYEQY
TRBJ2-5,TRBV12-3/TRBV12-4,many,ASRSERGETQY
TRBJ2-3,TRBV5-1,-,ASSTLAGDYTQY
TRBJ2-4,TRBV29-1,few,SVGTLAKNIQY
TRBJ2-7,TRBV5-1,few,ATSSGTSGYEQY
TRBJ1-2,TRBV28,few,ASWGQPVSYGYT
TRBJ2-1,TRBV27,few,ASRRTSGMYEQF
TRBJ2-3,TRBV9,few,ASSVAEGRDTQY
TRBJ2-7,TRBV27,once,ASSLSSGISYEQY
TRBJ2-7,TRBV5-1,few,ASSLGSGMTYEQY
TRBJ2-1,TRBV12-3/TRBV12-4,few,ASSLGLAGRGEQF
TRBJ1-3,TRBV11-1,-,ASSLPGTEALRPGNTIY
TRBJ2-7,TRBV4-1,many,ASSHAGTVAEQY
TRBJ2-5,TRBV20-1,few,SASGTNLGTRGETQY
TRBJ1-1,TRBV6-5,-,ASSYGGGTEAF
TRBJ2-4,TRBV3-1,few,ASSQDDLAKNIQY
TRBJ1-1,TRBV5-4,few,ASSVDSPNGNTEAF
TRBJ1-5,TRBV5-5,-,ASSLSWAGSNQPQH
TRBJ2-5,TRBV5-1,-,ASSRVGRRGRETQY
TRBJ2-1,TRBV7-2,many,ASSLAEVEQF
TRBJ2-2,TRBV9,-,ASSVVPASGGGANTGELF
TRBJ2-2,TRBV7-2,many,ASSPLEGRTGELF
TRBJ2-3,TRBV5-1,few,ASSLVGSRSDTQY
TRBJ2-7,TRBV7-3,-,ASSLYGQGSDEQY
TRBJ2-7,TRBV5-8,-,ASSLNGYEQY
TRBJ2-7,TRBV5-1,many,ASSLGPGGGEQY
TRBJ2-7,TRBV4-1,few,ASSHENRVSYEQY
TRBJ2-1,TRBV20-1,-,SASPFNEQF